A single sample gave rise to the 18 T cell receptor beta chains below, sequenced in a study of control samples from healthy donors and cancer patients. Clones were read by immunoSEQ multiplex PCR, and TCRdb kept only the in-frame ones, dropping some. The repertoire holds about 100,000 clones, with roughly 87% as singletons. The sample taken for sequencing was blood. The receptors shown here come from a woman aged 45-59 years in good health.

The chain recombines TRBV4-1 with TRBJ1-4; TRBD1 matches at 10 bases. V lost 4 bases to trimming and J lost 3 bases; unmatched junction nucleotides: 5. The germline V gene has CDR1 MGHRA and CDR2 YSYEKL. There are 16 residues in the CDR3. The CDR3 nucleotides are TGCGCCAGCAGCCTGGGGGGACAGGGGTCTAATGAAAAACTGTTTTTT. The encoded protein is CASSLGGQGSNEKLFF.

The J gene is TRBJ2-7, the V gene TRBV28; 7 nucleotides agree with TRBD1. The CDR3 has 13 residues. CDR1 and CDR2 from the germline V gene are MDHEN and SYDVKM. V lost 8 bases, J lost 3 bases, and 7 bases stayed unmatched. As DNA, the CDR3 is TGTGCCAGCGGCCAGACAGGGAACTACGAGCAGTACGTC. It specifies CASGQTGNYEQYV.

V is TRBV2 and J is TRBJ1-4; no clear D. The CDR3 sequence is 15 residues long. Trimming took off 7 bases at V and 0 bases at J, with 12 bases between the two ends. Per the germline V gene, CDR1 is SNHLY and CDR2 is FYNNEI. The CDR3, as DNA: TGTGCCAGCACGGGCGGCCACCCAACTAATGAAAAACTGTTTTTT. Translated: CASTGGHPTNEKLFF.

The sample holds one count of this clone. This rearrangement joins TRBV19 to TRBJ2-1; D perhaps matches TRBD2 (5 bases). V lost 3 bases and J 5 bases, leaving 17 bases between the germline ends. CDR3 length: 16 residues. From germline, CDR1 is LNHDA and CDR2 SQIVND (reference sequence). CDR3 DNA: TGTGCCAGTAGTATTACGTCGGGAAAATACCACAATGAGCAGTTCTTC. It yields the protein CASSITSGKYHNEQFF.

V and J are TRBV2 and TRBJ1-2; possibly TRBD1 for D (5 bases). Trimming cost V 6 bases and J 0 bases, with 14 bases left between them. The germline V gene encodes CDR1 SNHLY and CDR2 FYNNEI. This CDR3 is 15 amino acids long. In nucleotides, the CDR3 is TGTGCCAGCAGGAGGTTGGACACATCTAACTATGGCTACACCTTC. This codes for CASRRLDTSNYGYTF.

The chain couples TRBV11-2 to TRBJ2-1; perhaps TRBD2 as D (5 bases). V dropped 4 bases and J dropped 5 bases, with 15 bases sitting between them. This CDR3 comprises 15 residues. Germline-derived CDR1 and CDR2 are SGHAT and FQNNGV. CDR3 DNA sequence: TGTGCCAGCAGCTCTAGTCGTGGACTCGACAATGAGCAGTTCTTC. Encoded protein: CASSSSRGLDNEQFF.

The V call is TRBV27, the J call TRBJ2-3, with D possibly being TRBD1 or TRBD2 (5 bases each). V dropped 3 bases and J dropped 2 bases, with 9 bases sitting between them. CDR3 length: 14 residues. Germline V gene lookup returns CDR1 MNHEY and CDR2 SMNVEV (reference sequence). The CDR3 loop is CASSFGTFTDTQYF. The DNA for the CDR3 is TGTGCCAGCAGTTTCGGGACCTTCACAGATACGCAGTATTTT.

The chain joins TRBV6-6 to TRBJ1-1; D is possibly TRBD1 (5 bases). CDR1 MNHNY and CDR2 SVGAGI come from the germline V gene (reference sequence). The V end lost 11 bases, the J end lost 0 bases, and 13 bases lay between the germline ends. CDR3 size: 13 residues. The CDR3 protein is CAARRGLNTEAFF. Written as DNA, the CDR3 is TGTGCCGCACGGAGGGGCCTGAACACTGAAGCTTTCTTT.

V and J are TRBV13 and TRBJ2-3; TRBD2 agrees at 9 bases. V lost 3 bases, J lost 2 bases, and 6 bases stayed unmatched. Germline V lookup: CDR1 PRHDT, CDR2 FYEKMQ (reference sequence). This CDR3 has 16 residues. The CDR3 sequence is CASSLRLAETTDTQYF. The CDR3, as DNA: TGTGCCAGCAGCTTGAGACTAGCGGAAACCACAGATACGCAGTATTTT.

This rearrangement joins TRBV4-2 to TRBJ2-1; D not resolved. The length of the CDR3 is 11 residues. Germline assignment: CDR1 LGHNA and CDR2 YNFKEQ. Trimming shortened V by 2 bases and J by 5 bases, and 1 base separated the two germline ends. Written as DNA, the CDR3 is TGTGCCAGCAGCCAACACAATGAGCAGTTCTTC. Translated: CASSQHNEQFF.

The rearrangement joins TRBV19 to TRBJ1-5; D remains unclear. Germline CDR1 is LNHDA and CDR2 is SQIVND (reference sequence). V shed 1 base and J shed 4 bases, with 5 bases lying between them. The CDR3 sequence is 13 residues long. The CDR3: CASSIVGNQPQHF. The DNA for the CDR3 is TGTGCCAGTAGTATAGTTGGGAATCAGCCCCAGCATTTT. Full variable domain (missing parts from reference TRBV19 and TRBJ1-5): DGGITQSPKYLFRKEGQNVTLSCEQNLNHDAMYWYRQDPGQGLRLIYYSQIVNDFQKGDIAEGYSVSREKKESFPLTVTSAQKNPTAFYLCASSIVGNQPQHFGDGTRLSIL.

CDR3: CAWLPLAKNIQYF. Written as DNA, the CDR3 is TGTGCCTGGCTTCCCTTAGCCAAAAACATTCAGTACTTC. V is TRBV30 and J is TRBJ2-4; D is unresolved. V dropped 5 bases and J dropped 0 bases, with 8 bases sitting between them. Germline V CDR1 and CDR2: GTSNPN, SVGIG (reference sequence). CDR3 length: 13 residues.

This rearrangement joins TRBV6-5 to TRBJ1-2; no reliable D call. The CDR3 spans 15 residues. Trimming removed 2 bases at V and 2 bases at J, with 12 bases between. Germline CDR1 and CDR2: MNHEY and SVGAGI. DNA for the CDR3: TGTGCCAGCAGTTACGGACGGAAAGCCAACTATGGCTACACCTTC. It yields the protein CASSYGRKANYGYTF.

The V and J genes are TRBV29-1 and TRBJ2-5; TRBD1 might be the D (5 bases). V lost 6 bases and J 5 bases, leaving 13 bases between the germline ends. The CDR3 contains 12 residues. CDR1 is SQVTM, CDR2 ANQGSEA, per germline. The CDR3 here is CSVTHWGETQYF. The CDR3 bases are TGCAGCGTCACACACTGGGGCGAGACCCAGTACTTC.

V and J are TRBV19 and TRBJ2-1; D is uncertain. CDR3 length: 15 residues. The V end was cut by 6 bases, the J end by 0 bases, with 12 bases between. Germline CDR1 reads LNHDA; CDR2 reads SQIVND (reference sequence). The CDR3 here is CASRGLAVSYNEQFF. In DNA form, the CDR3 reads TGTGCCAGTAGAGGATTGGCGGTCTCCTACAATGAGCAGTTCTTC.

The genes are TRBV18 and TRBJ1-1; the D gene is possibly TRBD1 (6 bases). The CDR3 has 14 residues. Germline-derived CDR1 and CDR2 are KGHSH and LQKENI. Trimming pared 3 bases from V and 1 base from J, leaving 9 bases between. This CDR3 is CASSPRGENTEAFF. The DNA for the CDR3 is TGTGCCAGCTCACCCAGGGGAGAGAACACTGAAGCTTTCTTT.

The chain employs TRBV6-6 and TRBJ1-6, with D possibly TRBD1 on 6 matching bases. The CDR3 is 16 amino acids. Germline CDR1 is MNHNY and CDR2 is SVGAGI (reference sequence). The ends were cut back, 5 bases at V and 7 bases at J, with 18 bases in the middle. As DNA, the CDR3 is TGTGCCAGCAGTCGACCGTCAGGGGTGGGGAATTCACCCCTCCACTTT. Amino acid sequence: CASSRPSGVGNSPLHF.

The rearrangement links TRBV5-6 to TRBJ2-2; D is ambiguous. V gave up 7 bases and J gave up 4 bases, with 20 bases separating them. CDR1 is SGHDT, CDR2 YYEEEE, per germline. The CDR3 loop spans 16 amino acids. The CDR3 nucleotides read TGTGCCAGCGAGTTTTGGAGATCAAGTAGCACCGGGGAGCTGTTTTTT. Its protein is CASEFWRSSSTGELFF.